Following are 20 T cell receptor beta chains from one sample sequenced in a study of immune evolution from preneoplasia to lung adenocarcinoma. Measured with immunoSEQ multiplex PCR; TCRdb has only the in-frame clones, and not every one. The sample contains several thousand clones, around four fifths of which appear only once. Sequenced: FFPE adjacent normal lung tissue. The receptors were sampled from a person between 60 and 80 years old with lung adenocarcinoma.

The V and J genes are TRBV6-6 and TRBJ2-7; no clear D gene. Germline loops: CDR1 MNHNY, CDR2 SVGAGI (reference sequence). Trimming took off 0 bases at V and 6 bases at J, with 12 bases between the two ends. This CDR3 spans 14 amino acids. The CDR3 protein is CASSYSPEQGEQYF. For the CDR3, the DNA is TGTGCCAGCAGTTACTCGCCGGAGCAAGGCGAGCAGTACTTC.

The rearrangement joins TRBV4-2 to TRBJ1-2; 7 nucleotides align to TRBD1. Germline values: CDR1 LGHNA, CDR2 YNFKEQ. The CDR3 has 15 amino acids. The ends lost 1 base at V and 7 bases at J; junction bases unmatched: 9. CDR3 loop: CASSQVNRGHGGYTF. For the CDR3, the DNA is TGTGCCAGCAGCCAAGTCAACAGGGGTCATGGTGGCTACACCTTC.

The V call is TRBV4-1, the J call TRBJ2-2, with D possibly TRBD2 on 6 matching bases. The CDR3 loop spans 15 amino acids. V gave up 4 bases and J gave up 5 bases, with 14 bases separating them. Germline loops: CDR1 MGHRA, CDR2 YSYEKL. The CDR3 coding sequence is TGCGCCAGCAGCCCCGGGACTCTCCTAACCGGGGAGCTGTTTTTT. It translates to CASSPGTLLTGELFF.

This chain connects TRBV9 to TRBJ2-1, with 11 bases fitting TRBD1. The germline V gene encodes CDR1 SGDLS and CDR2 YYNGEE. This CDR3 spans 16 amino acids. V lost 3 bases, J lost 8 bases, and 10 bases stayed unmatched. The CDR3 protein is CASSAVGQGAVDEQFF. Here the CDR3 DNA reads TGTGCCAGCAGCGCGGTCGGACAGGGGGCAGTGGATGAGCAGTTCTTC.

The genes are TRBV11-2 and TRBJ2-7; D tentatively fits TRBD1 or TRBD2 (5 bases each). The ends were cut back, 2 bases at V and 4 bases at J, with 15 bases in the middle. Germline CDR1 and CDR2: SGHAT and FQNNGV. The CDR3 loop spans 15 amino acids. CDR3 sequence reads: CASSLRGTSGYEQYV. The CDR3 nucleotides read TGTGCCAGCAGCTTACGGGGCACCTCCGGTTACGAGCAGTACGTC.

The chain has TRBV5-1 and TRBJ2-5; the D call may be TRBD1 or TRBD2 (5 bases each). The CDR3 spans 14 residues. V was pared by 1 base and J by 2 bases, with 9 bases between. The germline gives CDR1 SGHRS, CDR2 YFSETQ. CDR3 protein: CASSLSGQQETQYF. The CDR3 region has the DNA TGCGCCAGCAGCTTGTCGGGGCAACAAGAGACCCAGTACTTC. The full variable domain, its missing parts supplied by reference TRBV5-1 and TRBJ2-5, is KAGVTQTPRYLIKTRGQQVTLSCSPISGHRSVSWYQQTPGQGLQFLFEYFSETQRNKGNFPGRFSGRQFSNSRSEMNVSTLELGDSALYLCASSLSGQQETQYFGPGTRLLVL.

The CDR3 loop reads CASSKGWRITGTGANYGYTF. In nucleotides, the CDR3 is TGTGCCAGCAGCAAAGGATGGAGAATTACCGGGACAGGGGCTAACTATGGCTACACCTTC. This rearrangement joins TRBV21-1 to TRBJ1-2; TRBD1 is the table's D call, not checked against the DNA. TRBV21-1 counts as a pseudogene. The length of the CDR3 is 20 residues.

The gene calls are TRBV6-1 and TRBJ1-4, with D uncertain. Per the germline V gene, CDR1 is MNHNS and CDR2 is SASEGT. The V end lost 6 bases, the J end lost 5 bases, and 13 bases lay between the germline ends. The CDR3 covers 14 residues. This chain's CDR3 is CASSHGVLNEKLFF. In DNA, the CDR3 is TGTGCCAGCAGCCACGGGGTACTGAATGAAAAACTGTTTTTT.

The chain combines TRBV27 with TRBJ2-3; 7 bases fit TRBD2. This CDR3 comprises 16 residues. The germline V gene has CDR1 MNHEY and CDR2 SMNVEV (reference sequence). With V trimmed by 0 bases and J by 2 bases, 5 bases remained unmatched. The CDR3 protein is CASSLSPAGNTDTQYF. CDR3 in DNA: TGTGCCAGCAGTTTATCGCCAGCGGGAAACACAGATACGCAGTATTTT.

This clone was seen a handful of times. This chain uses TRBV11-2 with TRBJ2-2; 11 bases match TRBD1. The J segment lost 6 bases and the V segment lost 2 bases, leaving 2 bases of the junction unmatched. This CDR3 region has 15 residues. Germline V CDR1 and CDR2: SGHAT, FQNNGV. The CDR3 DNA follows: TGTGCCAGCAGCTTATCGGGACAGGGGGCCGGGGAGCTGTTTTTT. This codes for CASSLSGQGAGELFF. Supplemented by reference TRBV11-2 and TRBJ2-2, the full variable domain reads EAGVAQSPRYKIIEKRQSVAFWCNPISGHATLYWYQQILGQGPKLLIQFQNNGVVDDSQLPKDRFSAERLKGVDSTLKIQPAKLEDSAVYLCASSLSGQGAGELFFGEGSRLTVL.

The chain links TRBV5-6 to TRBJ2-7; perhaps D is TRBD1 or TRBD2 (5 bases each). CDR3 length: 15 amino acids. With 0 bases removed from V and 3 bases from J, the gap between germline ends came to 13 bases. The germline V gene encodes CDR1 SGHDT and CDR2 YYEEEE. CDR3 DNA sequence: TGTGCCAGCAGCTTGGGTCTGGGACCCGGCTACGAGCAGTACTTC. Protein: CASSLGLGPGYEQYF.

This clone has more than one count but fewer than ten. The chain recombines TRBV29-1 with TRBJ1-1; 11 nucleotides line up with TRBD1. The V gene end was trimmed by 5 bases and the J gene end by 10 bases; junction bases not matched to a gene: 12. This CDR3 has 14 residues. Germline V gene data show CDR1 as SQVTM and CDR2 as ANQGSEA. CDR3 region: CSVPVRDRGFSAFF. The CDR3 nucleotides read TGCAGCGTTCCGGTGCGGGACAGGGGGTTTTCAGCTTTCTTT.

The chain combines TRBV9 with TRBJ2-3; the match to TRBD1 covers 10 bases. CDR3 size: 16 residues. Germline-derived CDR1 and CDR2 are SGDLS and YYNGEE. Trimming removed 2 bases from V and 0 bases from J; junction bases left unmatched: 3. In nucleotides, the CDR3 is TGTGCCAGCAGCGTCGGGACAGGGGCTAGCACAGATACGCAGTATTTT. Its protein is CASSVGTGASTDTQYF.

V is TRBV10-3 and J is TRBJ2-5; the D is unclear. From germline, CDR1 is ENHRY and CDR2 SYGVKD. V lost 3 bases and J 1 base, leaving 12 bases between the germline ends. The CDR3 sequence is 15 residues long. The CDR3 loop reads CAISDYRVSQETQYF. In DNA, the CDR3 is TGTGCCATCAGTGATTATAGGGTTTCCCAAGAGACCCAGTACTTC.

This rearrangement joins TRBV11-2 to TRBJ2-1; 8 bases match TRBD2. This CDR3 contains 16 residues. CDR1 is SGHAT, CDR2 FQNNGV, per germline. Germline trimming cut 1 base from V and 10 bases from J; bases unmatched to any gene: 12. The CDR3 nucleotides are TGTGCCAGCAGCTTAGGGCGGGGGGAGCTAGCTGCAGAGCAGTTCTTC. The encoded protein is CASSLGRGELAAEQFF.

As for this clone: Relative to the germline gene, one junction end is altered; a read error may explain this. Other DNA sequences in the sample encode the same CDR3. This chain connects TRBV2 to TRBJ1-2; a possible D gene is TRBD1 (5 bases). From germline, CDR1 is SNHLY and CDR2 FYNNEI. The CDR3 is made up of 15 amino acids. The CDR3 coding sequence is TGTGCCAGCGGGAAGGGGCAGCGAGCTAACTATGGCTATACCTTC. Residues: CASGKGQRANYGYTF.

This clone was seen a few times. The gene calls are TRBV28 and TRBJ2-7; D is undetermined. With 2 bases removed from V and 0 bases from J, the gap between germline ends came to 8 bases. The germline V gene encodes CDR1 MDHEN and CDR2 SYDVKM. This CDR3 region has 14 residues. CDR3 coding DNA: TGTGCCAGCAGTTTAGGCGAATACTCCTACGAGCAGTACTTC. It encodes CASSLGEYSYEQYF.

The chain links TRBV19 to TRBJ1-3; D is uncertain. Deletions cut 3 bases from V and 0 bases from J, with 12 bases between. Germline CDR1 is LNHDA and CDR2 is SQIVND (reference sequence). The CDR3 covers 16 residues. The chain's CDR3 is CASSIFPGSSGNTIYF. DNA of the CDR3: TGTGCCAGTAGTATCTTTCCAGGAAGCTCTGGAAACACCATATATTTT.

The chain combines TRBV7-2 with TRBJ2-3, with no clear D. Germline-derived CDR1 and CDR2 are SGHTA and FQGNSA. The CDR3 length is 13 residues. V lost 3 bases to trimming and J lost 3 bases, with 7 bases between them. The CDR3 bases are TGTGCCAGCAGCTTGGTAAGGACAGATACGCAGTATTTT. It yields the protein CASSLVRTDTQYF.

The chain combines TRBV5-1 with TRBJ2-3; D may be TRBD2 (5 bases). The V gene's germline CDR1 is SGHRS and CDR2 YFSETQ. The CDR3 is 14 residues long. The ends were cut back, 0 bases at V and 0 bases at J, with 5 bases in the middle. The chain's CDR3 is CASSLERSTDTQYF. CDR3 DNA: TGCGCCAGCAGCTTGGAGCGGAGCACAGATACGCAGTATTTT.